This TCR beta chain was obtained from a study of cytomegalovirus exposure and HLA in healthy donors. Researchers ran the PCR with 60 Vbeta and 13 Jbeta primers. Clones were read by immunoSEQ multiplex PCR, and TCRdb kept only the in-frame ones, dropping some. The data show some 150,000 clones, roughly 70% seen once. The CDR3 loop spans 13 amino acids. Per germline, CDR1 SQVTM and CDR2 ANQGSEA. The trim removed 5 bases at V and 5 bases at J, leaving 7 bases unmatched. The sequenced sample was PBMCs. The origin of this receptor is a man aged 25 to 45 in good health and CMV-seronegative. The chain has TRBV29-1 and TRBJ2-7; 9 nucleotides align to TRBD2. Here the CDR3 DNA reads TGCAGCGTTTCGTTAGGCGGGAGGGACGAGCAGTACTTC. It translates to CSVSLGGRDEQYF.